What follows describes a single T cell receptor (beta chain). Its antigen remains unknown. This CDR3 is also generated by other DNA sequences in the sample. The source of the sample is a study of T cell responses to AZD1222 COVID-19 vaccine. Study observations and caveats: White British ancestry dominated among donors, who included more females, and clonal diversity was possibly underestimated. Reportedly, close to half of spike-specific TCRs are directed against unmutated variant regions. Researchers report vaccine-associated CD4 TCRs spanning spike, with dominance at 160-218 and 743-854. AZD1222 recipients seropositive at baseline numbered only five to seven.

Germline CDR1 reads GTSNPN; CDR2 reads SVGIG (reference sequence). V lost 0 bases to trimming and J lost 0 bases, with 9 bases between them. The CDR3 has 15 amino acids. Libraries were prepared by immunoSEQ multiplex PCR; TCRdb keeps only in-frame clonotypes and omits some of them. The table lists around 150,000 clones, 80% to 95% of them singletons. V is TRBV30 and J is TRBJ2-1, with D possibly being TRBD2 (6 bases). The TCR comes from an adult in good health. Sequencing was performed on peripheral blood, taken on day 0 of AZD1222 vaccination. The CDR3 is CAWSVRGSSYNEQFF. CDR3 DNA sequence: TGTGCCTGGAGTGTTCGGGGGAGCTCCTACAATGAGCAGTTCTTC. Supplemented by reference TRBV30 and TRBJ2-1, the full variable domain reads SQTIHQWPATLVQPVGSPLSLECTVEGTSNPNLYWYRQAAGRGLQLLFYSVGIGQISSEVPQNLSASRPQDRQFILSSKKLLLSDSGFYLCAWSVRGSSYNEQFFGPGTRLTVL.